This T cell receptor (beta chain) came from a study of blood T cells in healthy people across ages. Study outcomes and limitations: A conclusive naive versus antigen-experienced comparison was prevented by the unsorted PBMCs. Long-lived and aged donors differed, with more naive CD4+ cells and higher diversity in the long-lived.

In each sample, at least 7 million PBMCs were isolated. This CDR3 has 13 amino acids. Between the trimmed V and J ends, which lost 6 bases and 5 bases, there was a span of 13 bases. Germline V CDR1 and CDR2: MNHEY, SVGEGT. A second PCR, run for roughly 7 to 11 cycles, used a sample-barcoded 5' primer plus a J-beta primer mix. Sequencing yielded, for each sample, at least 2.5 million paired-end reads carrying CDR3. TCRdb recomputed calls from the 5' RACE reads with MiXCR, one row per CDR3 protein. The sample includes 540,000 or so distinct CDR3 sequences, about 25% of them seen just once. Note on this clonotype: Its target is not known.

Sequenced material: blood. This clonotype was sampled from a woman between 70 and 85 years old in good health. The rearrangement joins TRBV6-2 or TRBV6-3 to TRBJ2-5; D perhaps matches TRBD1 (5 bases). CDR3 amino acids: CASRRDRRETQYF. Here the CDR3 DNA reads TGTGCCAGCAGAAGAGACAGAAGGGAGACCCAGTACTTC.